These T cell receptor beta chains were read from a single sample in a study of blood T cell repertoires in COVID-19. Using immunoSEQ multiplex PCR, the repertoire was profiled, and TCRdb retains in-frame clones only, with some absent. Of nearly 300,000 clones in the sample, over 85% were seen once. The sequenced material came from PBMCs or T cells enriched from blood (not recorded which). These receptors originate from a woman aged 50 to 60 who had been exposed to COVID-19. CDR3s include the opening cysteine and the closing phenylalanine or tryptophan. The D gene is left open where the match is weak. The size of a clone is reported for some rows only, either as once, few or many, or as a class for expanded clones.

D gene: TRBD1
clone size: -
V gene: TRBV5-1
J gene: TRBJ2-2
CDR3 protein: CASSVTGILYGTGELFF
CDR3 DNA: TGCGCCAGCAGCGTGACAGGGATACTCTATGGCACCGGGGAGCTGTTTTTT

D gene: TRBD1
clone size: -
V gene: TRBV3-1/TRBV3-2
J gene: TRBJ1-6
CDR3 protein: CASSQGSLRTGTNSPLHF
CDR3 DNA: TGTGCCAGCAGCCAAGGAAGCTTAAGGACAGGGACTAATTCACCCCTCCACTTT

D gene: TRBD1
clone size: -
V gene: TRBV5-1
J gene: TRBJ1-1
CDR3 protein: CASQNTGVGTEAFF
CDR3 DNA: TGCGCCAGCCAGAACACAGGGGTTGGCACTGAAGCTTTCTTT

D gene: -
clone size: -
V gene: TRBV28
J gene: TRBJ2-5
CDR3 protein: CASSLGGTLLGTQYF
CDR3 DNA: TGTGCCAGCAGTTTAGGAGGGACCCTTCTGGGGACCCAGTACTTC

D gene: -
clone size: -
V gene: TRBV5-1
J gene: TRBJ2-7
CDR3 protein: CASSLVQGLHEQYF
CDR3 DNA: TGCGCCAGCAGCTTGGTTCAGGGGTTGCACGAGCAGTACTTC

D gene: -
clone size: -
V gene: TRBV2
J gene: TRBJ2-3
CDR3 protein: CASSKDWFSTDTQYF
CDR3 DNA: TGTGCCAGCAGTAAAGACTGGTTCAGCACAGATACGCAGTATTTT

D gene: -
clone size: -
V gene: TRBV30
J gene: TRBJ2-7
CDR3 protein: CAWSSRYEQYF
CDR3 DNA: TGTGCCTGGAGCTCTCGGTACGAGCAGTACTTC

D gene: -
clone size: -
V gene: TRBV5-6
J gene: TRBJ1-1
CDR3 protein: CASSLVRVNTEAFF
CDR3 DNA: TGTGCCAGCAGCTTGGTTCGAGTGAACACTGAAGCTTTCTTT

D gene: TRBD1
clone size: -
V gene: TRBV6-1
J gene: TRBJ1-5
CDR3 protein: CASSAWTGSMGNQPQHF
CDR3 DNA: TGTGCCAGCAGTGCTTGGACAGGGTCGATGGGCAATCAGCCCCAGCATTTT

D gene: -
clone size: -
V gene: TRBV7-9
J gene: TRBJ1-6
CDR3 protein: CASSDPGYRNSPLHF
CDR3 DNA: TGTGCCAGCAGCGACCCAGGGTACCGTAATTCACCCCTCCACTTT

D gene: -
clone size: -
V gene: TRBV10-3
J gene: TRBJ1-1
CDR3 protein: CAISLRQGIENTEAFF
CDR3 DNA: TGTGCCATCAGTCTTAGGCAGGGAATAGAGAACACTGAAGCTTTCTTT

D gene: TRBD1
clone size: -
V gene: TRBV5-6
J gene: TRBJ1-6
CDR3 protein: CASSWGTGVGSPLHF
CDR3 DNA: TGTGCCAGCAGCTGGGGGACAGGGGTCGGTTCACCCCTCCACTTT

D gene: TRBD1
clone size: once
V gene: TRBV7-2
J gene: TRBJ1-5
CDR3 protein: CASSLAGQGRNSNQPQHF
CDR3 DNA: TGTGCCAGCAGCTTAGCGGGACAGGGGAGAAATAGCAATCAGCCCCAGCATTTT

D gene: TRBD1
clone size: -
V gene: TRBV5-1
J gene: TRBJ2-3
CDR3 protein: CASTRGGQGSTDTQYF
CDR3 DNA: TGCGCCAGCACCCGGGGGGGACAGGGGAGCACAGATACGCAGTATTTT

D gene: TRBD1
clone size: -
V gene: TRBV5-6
J gene: TRBJ1-1
CDR3 protein: CASSLGDREVGSAFF
CDR3 DNA: TGTGCCAGCAGCTTGGGAGACAGGGAAGTGGGCAGCGCTTTCTTT

D gene: TRBD1
clone size: -
V gene: TRBV15
J gene: TRBJ1-3
CDR3 protein: CATSRGTGTGNTIYF
CDR3 DNA: TGTGCCACCAGCAGGGGGACAGGGACTGGAAACACCATATATTTT

D gene: -
clone size: -
V gene: TRBV25-1
J gene: TRBJ2-3
CDR3 protein: CASSKTGADTQYF
CDR3 DNA: TGTGCCAGCAGTAAGACAGGCGCAGATACGCAGTATTTT

D gene: -
clone size: -
V gene: TRBV19
J gene: TRBJ1-1
CDR3 protein: CASTPSGHLNTEAFF
CDR3 DNA: TGTGCCAGTACCCCGTCGGGACATTTGAACACTGAAGCTTTCTTT

D gene: -
clone size: once
V gene: TRBV24-1
J gene: TRBJ2-3
CDR3 protein: CATSDAAAMSTDTQYF
CDR3 DNA: TGTGCCACCAGTGACGCCGCGGCTATGAGCACAGATACGCAGTATTTT

D gene: -
clone size: -
V gene: TRBV2
J gene: TRBJ1-6
CDR3 protein: CASSGQNNSPLHF
CDR3 DNA: TGTGCCAGCAGTGGTCAGAATAATTCACCCCTCCACTTT

D gene: -
clone size: -
V gene: TRBV7-8
J gene: TRBJ1-1
CDR3 protein: CASSPRGGMNTEAFF
CDR3 DNA: TGTGCCAGCAGCCCGCGGGGGGGTATGAACACTGAAGCTTTCTTT

D gene: -
clone size: -
V gene: TRBV7-2
J gene: TRBJ1-4
CDR3 protein: CASSPKWAANEKLFF
CDR3 DNA: TGTGCCAGCAGCCCGAAGTGGGCCGCTAATGAAAAACTGTTTTTT

D gene: -
clone size: -
V gene: TRBV5-4
J gene: TRBJ2-5
CDR3 protein: CASSLGRPQETQYF
CDR3 DNA: TGTGCCAGCAGCTTGGGCAGGCCCCAAGAGACCCAGTACTTC

D gene: -
clone size: -
V gene: TRBV11-2
J gene: TRBJ2-3
CDR3 protein: CASSFAGGADTQYF
CDR3 DNA: TGTGCCAGCAGCTTTGCAGGTGGCGCAGATACGCAGTATTTT

D gene: -
clone size: -
V gene: TRBV5-6
J gene: TRBJ2-2
CDR3 protein: CASSLGQFTGELFF
CDR3 DNA: TGTGCCAGCAGCTTGGGCCAGTTCACCGGGGAGCTGTTTTTT

D gene: -
clone size: few
V gene: TRBV6-2/TRBV6-3
J gene: TRBJ2-7
CDR3 protein: CASSLRYEQYF
CDR3 DNA: TGTGCCAGCAGTTTGCGCTACGAGCAGTACTTC

D gene: TRBD1
clone size: -
V gene: TRBV5-4
J gene: TRBJ2-7
CDR3 protein: CASSLGGGQGRNEQYF
CDR3 DNA: TGTGCCAGCAGCTTGGGGGGTGGACAGGGGCGCAACGAGCAGTACTTC